The rows below give T cell receptor beta chains drawn from one sample of a study of blood T cell repertoires in COVID-19. Sequencing used immunoSEQ multiplex PCR; TCRdb keeps in-frame clones, though not all of them. The sample yields 55,000 to 65,000 clones, 91% seen once. The sequencing sample was made of peripheral blood. Receptor source: a human donor in a cohort sampled during active COVID-19. CDR3s include the opening cysteine and the closing phenylalanine or tryptophan. The order of the fields is CDR3 protein, CDR3 DNA, clone size, D gene, V gene, J gene. A D gene is named only where the DNA matches it firmly. A clone size is listed for some rows: how often the clone was seen (once, few, many), or a class if it is expanded.

CDR3aa: CAWSSPGHAYEQYF
CDR3nt: TGTGCCTGGAGTTCCCCGGGACATGCCTACGAGCAGTACTTC
abundance: few
d_gene: .
v_gene: TRBV30
j_gene: TRBJ2-7

CDR3aa: CSARDEGEQFF
CDR3nt: TGCAGTGCTAGAGATGAGGGTGAGCAGTTCTTC
abundance: .
d_gene: .
v_gene: TRBV20-1
j_gene: TRBJ2-1

CDR3aa: CSVSTGIEAFF
CDR3nt: TGCAGCGTTAGTACCGGGATCGAAGCTTTCTTT
abundance: .
d_gene: .
v_gene: TRBV29-1
j_gene: TRBJ1-1

CDR3aa: CASSFSGGAKVEAFF
CDR3nt: TGTGCCAGCAGCTTTAGCGGGGGGGCTAAGGTTGAAGCTTTCTTT
abundance: .
d_gene: .
v_gene: TRBV5-5
j_gene: TRBJ1-1

CDR3aa: CASSYPPLGPMEYF
CDR3nt: TGTGCCAGCAGTTACCCTCCCCTAGGTCCGATGGAGTACTTT
abundance: .
d_gene: .
v_gene: TRBV6-7
j_gene: TRBJ2-7

CDR3aa: CASSYGAGETQYF
CDR3nt: TGCGCCAGCAGTTATGGGGCGGGGGAGACCCAGTACTTC
abundance: .
d_gene: .
v_gene: TRBV5-1
j_gene: TRBJ2-5

CDR3aa: CASSYGGGPYTDTQYF
CDR3nt: TGTGCCAGCAGCTACGGCGGGGGGCCTTACACAGATACGCAGTATTTT
abundance: .
d_gene: TRBD2
v_gene: TRBV11-3
j_gene: TRBJ2-3

CDR3aa: CASSLQGYGTEAFF
CDR3nt: TGTGCCAGCAGCCTACAGGGCTATGGCACTGAAGCTTTCTTT
abundance: .
d_gene: .
v_gene: TRBV14
j_gene: TRBJ1-1

CDR3aa: CASSYRGQGGTDTQYF
CDR3nt: TGTGCCAGCAGTTACCGGGGACAGGGAGGCACAGATACGCAGTATTTT
abundance: .
d_gene: TRBD1
v_gene: TRBV6-6
j_gene: TRBJ2-3

CDR3aa: CASSLGGANEQFF
CDR3nt: TGTGCCAGCAGTTTAGGTGGGGCCAATGAGCAGTTCTTC
abundance: .
d_gene: .
v_gene: TRBV27
j_gene: TRBJ2-1

CDR3aa: CANLGGWFKDGNTIYF
CDR3nt: TGCGCCAATTTAGGGGGTTGGTTTAAGGATGGAAACACCATATATTTT
abundance: .
d_gene: .
v_gene: TRBV4-1
j_gene: TRBJ1-3

CDR3aa: CATSDLGGKTSPLHF
CDR3nt: TGTGCCACCAGTGATTTGGGAGGGAAGACTTCACCCCTCCACTTT
abundance: .
d_gene: .
v_gene: TRBV24-1
j_gene: TRBJ1-6

CDR3aa: CASSTEGQGNTEAFF
CDR3nt: TGTGCCAGCAGTACCGAGGGACAGGGGAACACTGAAGCTTTCTTT
abundance: .
d_gene: TRBD1
v_gene: TRBV6-2/TRBV6-3
j_gene: TRBJ1-1

CDR3aa: CASSQSSDYTGELFF
CDR3nt: TGTGCCAGCAGCCAGTCTTCTGACTACACCGGGGAGCTGTTTTTT
abundance: once
d_gene: .
v_gene: TRBV3-1/TRBV3-2
j_gene: TRBJ2-2

CDR3aa: CASSSRLAGVYNEQFF
CDR3nt: TGTGCCAGCAGTTCCCGACTAGCGGGAGTCTACAATGAGCAGTTCTTC
abundance: .
d_gene: TRBD2
v_gene: TRBV7-8
j_gene: TRBJ2-1

CDR3aa: CAILGGLADTDTQYF
CDR3nt: TGCGCCATCTTGGGGGGACTAGCGGACACAGATACGCAGTATTTT
abundance: once
d_gene: TRBD2
v_gene: TRBV10-1
j_gene: TRBJ2-3

CDR3aa: CASSQWGTKEFF
CDR3nt: TGTGCCAGCAGCCAATGGGGGACTAAAGAGTTCTTC
abundance: .
d_gene: TRBD2
v_gene: TRBV4-2
j_gene: TRBJ2-1

CDR3aa: CASSPQVTMNTEAFF
CDR3nt: TGTGCCAGCAGCCCCCAGGTTACCATGAACACTGAAGCTTTCTTT
abundance: .
d_gene: .
v_gene: TRBV5-4
j_gene: TRBJ1-1

CDR3aa: CASSLRGTGFYHEQFF
CDR3nt: TGTGCCAGCAGCTTACGAGGGACAGGGTTTTATCATGAGCAGTTCTTC
abundance: .
d_gene: TRBD1
v_gene: TRBV7-2
j_gene: TRBJ2-1

CDR3aa: CASSLASGGYNEQFF
CDR3nt: TGTGCCAGCAGCTTAGCTAGCGGAGGTTACAATGAGCAGTTCTTC
abundance: .
d_gene: .
v_gene: TRBV7-9
j_gene: TRBJ2-1

CDR3aa: CASSQTRIQGF
CDR3nt: TGTGCCAGCAGCCAAACCCGGATACAGGGTTTC
abundance: .
d_gene: .
v_gene: TRBV3-1/TRBV3-2
j_gene: TRBJ2-3

CDR3aa: CASSQVGGTARETQYF
CDR3nt: TGTGCCAGCAGCCAGGTCGGGGGGACCGCCCGAGAGACCCAGTACTTC
abundance: .
d_gene: TRBD2
v_gene: TRBV3-1/TRBV3-2
j_gene: TRBJ2-5

CDR3aa: CASSYGAQGPTIYF
CDR3nt: TGTGCCAGCAGTTACGGGGCACAGGGGCCTACCATATATTTT
abundance: .
d_gene: TRBD1
v_gene: TRBV6-5
j_gene: TRBJ1-3

CDR3aa: CASSQDSATGGNGYTF
CDR3nt: TGCGCCAGCAGCCAAGATTCCGCAACAGGGGGTAACGGCTACACCTTC
abundance: .
d_gene: TRBD1
v_gene: TRBV4-1
j_gene: TRBJ1-2

CDR3aa: CASSLETTRLYEQYF
CDR3nt: TGTGCCAGCAGTTTAGAAACGACTCGGCTTTACGAGCAGTACTTC
abundance: .
d_gene: .
v_gene: TRBV27
j_gene: TRBJ2-7

CDR3aa: CASSQMGGAEQETQYF
CDR3nt: TGTGCCAGCAGTCAAATGGGGGGGGCAGAGCAAGAGACCCAGTACTTC
abundance: .
d_gene: .
v_gene: TRBV5-8
j_gene: TRBJ2-5

CDR3aa: CASSLGTSGATGELFF
CDR3nt: TGTGCCAGCAGTTTAGGGACTAGCGGTGCAACCGGGGAGCTGTTTTTT
abundance: .
d_gene: TRBD2
v_gene: TRBV28
j_gene: TRBJ2-2

CDR3aa: CASADGQGVDGYTF
CDR3nt: TGTGCCAGTGCGGATGGGCAGGGGGTTGATGGCTACACCTTC
abundance: .
d_gene: TRBD1
v_gene: TRBV19
j_gene: TRBJ1-2

CDR3aa: CATAGLAGVYEQYF
CDR3nt: TGTGCCACTGCAGGACTAGCGGGAGTCTACGAGCAGTACTTC
abundance: .
d_gene: TRBD2
v_gene: TRBV2
j_gene: TRBJ2-7

CDR3aa: CASSARVGGRSNQPQHF
CDR3nt: TGTGCCAGCAGCGCCCGAGTAGGGGGCAGAAGCAATCAGCCCCAGCATTTT
abundance: .
d_gene: TRBD1
v_gene: TRBV11-2
j_gene: TRBJ1-5

CDR3aa: CASSPRTGRDTEAFF
CDR3nt: TGTGCCAGCAGCCCGAGGACAGGGAGGGACACTGAAGCTTTCTTT
abundance: .
d_gene: TRBD1
v_gene: TRBV7-8
j_gene: TRBJ1-1

CDR3aa: CASSQSPSGQETQYF
CDR3nt: TGTGCCAGCAGCCAATCTCCTAGCGGCCAAGAGACCCAGTACTTC
abundance: .
d_gene: TRBD2
v_gene: TRBV3-1/TRBV3-2
j_gene: TRBJ2-5

CDR3aa: CARTGAGQGVSSYNEQFF
CDR3nt: TGTGCCAGAACGGGGGCGGGACAGGGGGTGAGCTCCTACAATGAGCAGTTCTTC
abundance: .
d_gene: TRBD1
v_gene: TRBV28
j_gene: TRBJ2-1

CDR3aa: CASQGRERAYEQYF
CDR3nt: TGTGCCAGCCAGGGGCGGGAGAGGGCCTACGAGCAGTACTTC
abundance: once
d_gene: .
v_gene: TRBV6-5
j_gene: TRBJ2-7

CDR3aa: CASSLVGRADEQYF
CDR3nt: TGCGCCAGCAGCTTGGTAGGGAGGGCCGACGAGCAGTACTTC
abundance: once
d_gene: TRBD2
v_gene: TRBV5-1
j_gene: TRBJ2-7

CDR3aa: CAISAAPGGHTEAFF
CDR3nt: TGTGCCATCAGCGCAGCCCCAGGGGGCCACACTGAAGCTTTCTTT
abundance: .
d_gene: TRBD1
v_gene: TRBV10-3
j_gene: TRBJ1-1

CDR3aa: CASSEAAHQETQYF
CDR3nt: TGTGCCAGCAGTGAAGCGGCCCACCAAGAGACCCAGTACTTC
abundance: .
d_gene: .
v_gene: TRBV2
j_gene: TRBJ2-5

CDR3aa: CASSSPGQQETQYF
CDR3nt: TGCGCCAGCAGCTCCCCGGGACAGCAAGAGACCCAGTACTTC
abundance: .
d_gene: TRBD1
v_gene: TRBV5-1
j_gene: TRBJ2-5

CDR3aa: CASSLGQGARSTGELFF
CDR3nt: TGTGCCAGCAGCTTGGGACAGGGGGCGCGAAGCACCGGGGAGCTGTTTTTT
abundance: .
d_gene: TRBD1
v_gene: TRBV5-5
j_gene: TRBJ2-2

CDR3aa: CASSSMGTPAYEQYF
CDR3nt: TGTGCCAGCAGCAGCATGGGGACACCAGCCTACGAGCAGTACTTC
abundance: .
d_gene: .
v_gene: TRBV9
j_gene: TRBJ2-7

CDR3aa: CASSPRRSEGYTF
CDR3nt: TGTGCCAGTAGTCCTAGGAGGTCTGAGGGCTACACCTTC
abundance: .
d_gene: .
v_gene: TRBV19
j_gene: TRBJ1-2

CDR3aa: CASTLAENTEAFF
CDR3nt: TGTGCCAGCACTTTGGCAGAAAACACTGAAGCTTTCTTT
abundance: .
d_gene: .
v_gene: TRBV2
j_gene: TRBJ1-1

CDR3aa: CASSAGTGLGNEQFF
CDR3nt: TGTGCCAGCAGCGCAGGGACAGGGCTTGGGAATGAGCAGTTCTTC
abundance: .
d_gene: TRBD1
v_gene: TRBV5-4
j_gene: TRBJ2-1

CDR3aa: CASSYSSLWEQFF
CDR3nt: TGTGCCAGCAGTTACTCTTCCTTGTGGGAGCAGTTCTTC
abundance: .
d_gene: .
v_gene: TRBV27
j_gene: TRBJ2-1

CDR3aa: CASSQGLRLSGSYSEQFF
CDR3nt: TGTGCCAGCAGCCAAGGCCTCCGTCTTAGCGGGAGTTACAGTGAGCAGTTCTTC
abundance: .
d_gene: TRBD2
v_gene: TRBV3-1/TRBV3-2
j_gene: TRBJ2-1

CDR3aa: CASRSRAGYNEQFF
CDR3nt: TGTGCCAGCAGGTCCCGGGCAGGGTACAATGAGCAGTTCTTC
abundance: .
d_gene: .
v_gene: TRBV11-2
j_gene: TRBJ2-1

CDR3aa: CASKPRGLTEAFF
CDR3nt: TGTGCCAGTAAGCCCAGGGGGCTGACTGAAGCTTTCTTT
abundance: few
d_gene: TRBD1
v_gene: TRBV19
j_gene: TRBJ1-1

CDR3aa: CASSYSGGGDYEQYF
CDR3nt: TGTGCCAGCAGTTACTCGGGCGGGGGGGACTACGAGCAGTACTTC
abundance: .
d_gene: TRBD2
v_gene: TRBV6-5
j_gene: TRBJ2-7

CDR3aa: CASSIVGGFRSYNEQFF
CDR3nt: TGTGCCAGTAGTATAGTGGGAGGGTTCCGCTCCTACAATGAGCAGTTCTTC
abundance: .
d_gene: TRBD2
v_gene: TRBV19
j_gene: TRBJ2-1

CDR3aa: CASSQATGAGYGYTF
CDR3nt: TGCGCCAGCAGCCAGGCGACAGGGGCCGGGTATGGCTACACCTTC
abundance: .
d_gene: TRBD1
v_gene: TRBV4-1
j_gene: TRBJ1-2